This T cell receptor beta chain was recorded in a study of Graves' ophthalmopathy and Graves' hyperthyroidism. Study at large: The study drew peripheral blood at initial diagnosis, before any treatment.

Researchers turned away patients with other autoimmune diseases, uncontrolled infections, pregnancy or lactation. As the starting material, 9.5 to 10 ml of fresh peripheral blood yielded the PBMCs. This clonotype was observed a few times. RNA served as the template for amplifying TCR beta CDR3 regions. The library came from an HTBI-primed first-round RT-PCR and a second-round multiplex PCR. TCRdb recomputed calls from the multiplex PCR reads with MiXCR, one row per CDR3 protein. This table holds a few hundred thousand distinct CDR3 sequences, over 15% found once. The specimen was peripheral blood. The source of this sequence is a woman in her late teens or twenties with stable Graves' hyperthyroidism.

The CDR3 DNA follows: TGTGCCAGCACTTCCGCCGGCAGGGAGGAGACCCAGTACTTC. It is translated as CASTSAGREETQYF. The chain is built from TRBV28 and TRBJ2-5; either TRBD1 or TRBD2 may supply D (5 bases each). CDR3 length equals 14 residues. Germline loops: CDR1 MDHEN, CDR2 SYDVKM. Trimming shortened V by 7 bases and J by 5 bases, and 17 bases separated the two germline ends.